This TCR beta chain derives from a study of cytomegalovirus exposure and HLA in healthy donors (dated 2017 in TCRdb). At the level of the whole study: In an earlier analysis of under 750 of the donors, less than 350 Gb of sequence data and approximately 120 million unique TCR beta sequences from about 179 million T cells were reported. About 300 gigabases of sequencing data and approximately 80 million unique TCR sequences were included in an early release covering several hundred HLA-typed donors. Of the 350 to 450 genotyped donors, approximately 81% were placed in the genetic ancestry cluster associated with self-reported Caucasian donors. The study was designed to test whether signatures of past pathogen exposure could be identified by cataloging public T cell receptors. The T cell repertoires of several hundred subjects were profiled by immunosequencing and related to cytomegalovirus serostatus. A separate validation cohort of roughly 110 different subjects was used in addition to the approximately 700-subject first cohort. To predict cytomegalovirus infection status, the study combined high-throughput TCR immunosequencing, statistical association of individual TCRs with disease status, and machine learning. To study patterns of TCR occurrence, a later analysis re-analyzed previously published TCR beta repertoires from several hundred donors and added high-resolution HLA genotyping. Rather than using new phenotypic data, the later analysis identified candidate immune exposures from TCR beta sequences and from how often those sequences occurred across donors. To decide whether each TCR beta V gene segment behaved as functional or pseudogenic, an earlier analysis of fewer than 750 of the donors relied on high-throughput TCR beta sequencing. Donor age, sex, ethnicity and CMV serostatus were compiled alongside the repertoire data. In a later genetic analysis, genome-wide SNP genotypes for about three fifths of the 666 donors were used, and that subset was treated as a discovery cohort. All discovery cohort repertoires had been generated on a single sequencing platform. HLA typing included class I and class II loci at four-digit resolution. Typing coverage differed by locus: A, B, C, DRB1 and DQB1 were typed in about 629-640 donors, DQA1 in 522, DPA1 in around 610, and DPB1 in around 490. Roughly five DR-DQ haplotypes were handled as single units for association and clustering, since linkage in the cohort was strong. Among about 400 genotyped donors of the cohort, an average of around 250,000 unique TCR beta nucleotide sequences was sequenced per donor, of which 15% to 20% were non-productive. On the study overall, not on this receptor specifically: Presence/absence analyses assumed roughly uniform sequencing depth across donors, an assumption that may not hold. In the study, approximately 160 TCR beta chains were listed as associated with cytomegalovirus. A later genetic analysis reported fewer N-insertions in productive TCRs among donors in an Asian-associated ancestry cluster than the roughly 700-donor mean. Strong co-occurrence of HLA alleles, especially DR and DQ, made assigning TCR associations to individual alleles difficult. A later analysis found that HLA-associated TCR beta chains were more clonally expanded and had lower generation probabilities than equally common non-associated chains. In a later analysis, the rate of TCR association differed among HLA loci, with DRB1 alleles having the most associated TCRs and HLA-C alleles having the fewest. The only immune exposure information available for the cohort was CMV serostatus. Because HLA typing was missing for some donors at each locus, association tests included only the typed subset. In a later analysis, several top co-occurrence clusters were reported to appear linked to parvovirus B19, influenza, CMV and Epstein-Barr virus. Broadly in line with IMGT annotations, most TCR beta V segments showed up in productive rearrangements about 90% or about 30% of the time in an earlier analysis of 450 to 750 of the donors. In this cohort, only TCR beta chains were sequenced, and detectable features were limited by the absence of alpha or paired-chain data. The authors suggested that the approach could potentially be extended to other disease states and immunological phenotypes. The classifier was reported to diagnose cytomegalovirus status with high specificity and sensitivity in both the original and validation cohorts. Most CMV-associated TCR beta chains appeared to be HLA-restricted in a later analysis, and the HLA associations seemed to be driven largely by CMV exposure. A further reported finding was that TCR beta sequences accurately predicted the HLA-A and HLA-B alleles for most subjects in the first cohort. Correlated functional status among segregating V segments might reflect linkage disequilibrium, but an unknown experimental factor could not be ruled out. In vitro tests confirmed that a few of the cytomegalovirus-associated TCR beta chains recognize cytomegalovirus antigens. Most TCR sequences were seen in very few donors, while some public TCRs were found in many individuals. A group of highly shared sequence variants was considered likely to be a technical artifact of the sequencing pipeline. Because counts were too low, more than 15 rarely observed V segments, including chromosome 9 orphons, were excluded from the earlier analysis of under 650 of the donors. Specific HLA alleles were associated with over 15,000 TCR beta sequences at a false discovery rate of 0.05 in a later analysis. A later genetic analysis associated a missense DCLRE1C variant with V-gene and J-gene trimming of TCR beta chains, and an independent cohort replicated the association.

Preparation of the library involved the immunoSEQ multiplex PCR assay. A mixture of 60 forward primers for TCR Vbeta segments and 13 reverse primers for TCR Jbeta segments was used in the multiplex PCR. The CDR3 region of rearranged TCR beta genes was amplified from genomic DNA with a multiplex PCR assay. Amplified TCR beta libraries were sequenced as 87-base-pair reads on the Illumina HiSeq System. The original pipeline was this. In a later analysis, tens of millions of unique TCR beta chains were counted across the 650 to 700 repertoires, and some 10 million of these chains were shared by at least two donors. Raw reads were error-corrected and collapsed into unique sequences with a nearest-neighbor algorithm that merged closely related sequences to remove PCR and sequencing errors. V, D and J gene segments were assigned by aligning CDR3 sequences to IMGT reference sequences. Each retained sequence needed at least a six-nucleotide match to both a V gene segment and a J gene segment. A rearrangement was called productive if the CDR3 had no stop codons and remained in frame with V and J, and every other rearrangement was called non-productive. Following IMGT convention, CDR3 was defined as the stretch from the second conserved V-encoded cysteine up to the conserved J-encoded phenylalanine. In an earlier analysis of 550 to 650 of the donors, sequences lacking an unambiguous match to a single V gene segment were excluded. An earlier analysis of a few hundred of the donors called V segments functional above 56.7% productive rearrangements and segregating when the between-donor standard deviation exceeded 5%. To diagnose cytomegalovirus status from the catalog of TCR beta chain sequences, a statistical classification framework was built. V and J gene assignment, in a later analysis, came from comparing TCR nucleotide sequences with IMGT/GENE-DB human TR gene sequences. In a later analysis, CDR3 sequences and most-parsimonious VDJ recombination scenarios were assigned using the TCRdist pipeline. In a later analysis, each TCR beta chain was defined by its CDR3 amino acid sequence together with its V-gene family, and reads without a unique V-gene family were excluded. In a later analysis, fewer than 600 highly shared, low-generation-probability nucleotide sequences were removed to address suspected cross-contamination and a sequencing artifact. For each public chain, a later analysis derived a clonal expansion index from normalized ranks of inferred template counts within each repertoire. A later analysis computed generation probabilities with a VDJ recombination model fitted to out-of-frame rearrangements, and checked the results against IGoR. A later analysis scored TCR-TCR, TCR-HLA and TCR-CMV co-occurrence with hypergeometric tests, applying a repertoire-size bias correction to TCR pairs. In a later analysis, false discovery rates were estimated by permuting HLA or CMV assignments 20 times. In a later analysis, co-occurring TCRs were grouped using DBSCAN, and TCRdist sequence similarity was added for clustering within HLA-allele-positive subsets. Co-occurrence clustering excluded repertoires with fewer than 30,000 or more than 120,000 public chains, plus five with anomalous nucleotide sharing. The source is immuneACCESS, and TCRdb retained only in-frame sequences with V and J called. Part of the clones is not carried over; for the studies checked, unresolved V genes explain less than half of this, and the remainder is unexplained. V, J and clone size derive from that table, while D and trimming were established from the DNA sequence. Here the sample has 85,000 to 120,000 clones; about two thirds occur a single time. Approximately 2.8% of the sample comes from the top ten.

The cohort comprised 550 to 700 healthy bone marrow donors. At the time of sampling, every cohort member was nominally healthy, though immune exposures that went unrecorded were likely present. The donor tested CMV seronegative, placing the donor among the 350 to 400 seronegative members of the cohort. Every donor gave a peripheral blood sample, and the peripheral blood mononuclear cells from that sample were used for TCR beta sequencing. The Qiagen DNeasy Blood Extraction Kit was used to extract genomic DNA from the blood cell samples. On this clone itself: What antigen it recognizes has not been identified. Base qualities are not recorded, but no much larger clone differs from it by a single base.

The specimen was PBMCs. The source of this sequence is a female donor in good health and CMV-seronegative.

Here the CDR3 is given as CASRYSGGSYEQYF. The nucleotide sequence reads TGTGCCAGTAGATATTCGGGCGGGAGCTACGAGCAGTACTTC. This chain is built from TRBV19 and TRBJ2-7, with 7 bases in between that match TRBD2. Taken from the germline V gene (reference sequence), the CDR1 and CDR2 loops are LNHDA and SQIVND. V is cut back by 6 bases and J by 3 bases, with 8 bases in the junction unmatched. The CDR3, from cysteine to phenylalanine, totals 14 residues. Just CDR3 DNA is preserved here, 42 bases in frame from base 1. Supplemented by the reference TRBV19 and TRBJ2-7 proteins around the CDR3, the complete variable domain is DGGITQSPKYLFRKEGQNVTLSCEQNLNHDAMYWYRQDPGQGLRLIYYSQIVNDFQKGDIAEGYSVSREKKESFPLTVTSAQKNPTAFYLCASRYSGGSYEQYFGPGTRLTVT.